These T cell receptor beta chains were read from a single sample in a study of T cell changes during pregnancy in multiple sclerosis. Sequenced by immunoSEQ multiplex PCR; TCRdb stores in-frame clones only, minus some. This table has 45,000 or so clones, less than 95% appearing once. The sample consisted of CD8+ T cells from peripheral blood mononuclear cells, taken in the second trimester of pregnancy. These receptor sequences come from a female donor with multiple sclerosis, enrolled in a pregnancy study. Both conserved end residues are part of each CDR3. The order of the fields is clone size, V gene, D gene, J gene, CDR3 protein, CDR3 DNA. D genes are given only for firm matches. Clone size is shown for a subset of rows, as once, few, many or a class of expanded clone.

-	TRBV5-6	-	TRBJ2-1	CASSLEGHNEQFF	TGTGCCAGCAGCTTGGAGGGGCACAATGAGCAGTTCTTC
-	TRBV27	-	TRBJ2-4	CASSLLAKNIQYF	TGTGCCAGCAGTCTCCTAGCCAAAAACATTCAGTACTTC
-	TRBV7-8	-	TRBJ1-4	CASSLVVGRGANEKLFF	TGTGCCAGCAGCTTAGTTGTAGGGCGGGGGGCTAATGAAAAACTGTTTTTT
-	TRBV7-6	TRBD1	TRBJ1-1	CASSPAGGDGTEAFF	TGTGCCAGCAGCCCCGCAGGGGGCGATGGCACTGAAGCTTTCTTT
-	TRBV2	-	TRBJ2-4	CASRGRGRRGGDGQYF	TGTGCCAGCAGGGGCCGGGGCAGGAGGGGGGGGGACGGTCAGTACTTC
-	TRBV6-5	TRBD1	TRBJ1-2	CASRDTGASNYGYTF	TGTGCCAGCAGAGACACAGGGGCCAGTAACTATGGCTACACCTTC
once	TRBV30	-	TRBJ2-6	CAWSGGVGANVLTF	TGTGCCTGGAGTGGGGGCGTCGGGGCCAACGTCCTGACTTTC
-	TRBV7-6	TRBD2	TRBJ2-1	CASSLSSGGANNEQFF	TGTGCCAGCAGCTTATCTAGCGGGGGGGCCAACAATGAGCAGTTCTTC
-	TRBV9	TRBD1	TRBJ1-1	CASSPTGGSTEAFF	TGTGCCAGCAGCCCGACAGGGGGATCCACTGAAGCTTTCTTT
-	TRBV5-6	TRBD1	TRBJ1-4	CASSLWDRNEKLFF	TGTGCCAGCAGCTTGTGGGACAGAAATGAAAAACTGTTTTTT
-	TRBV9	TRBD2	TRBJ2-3	CASSPWTSGGRGTDTQYF	TGTGCCAGCAGCCCATGGACTAGCGGGGGGAGGGGCACAGATACGCAGTATTTT
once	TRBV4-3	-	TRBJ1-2	CASSQGRTVLRGYTF	TGCGCCAGCAGCCAAGGGAGGACAGTCCTGAGAGGCTACACCTTC
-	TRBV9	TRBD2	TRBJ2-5	CASSAGLAGAGETQYF	TGTGCCAGCAGCGCGGGACTAGCGGGGGCCGGGGAGACCCAGTACTTC
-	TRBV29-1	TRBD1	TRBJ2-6	CSVSRDSSSSGANVLTF	TGCAGCGTTAGCCGGGACAGCTCTTCCTCTGGGGCCAACGTCCTGACTTTC
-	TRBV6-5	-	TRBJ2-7	CASSYGRAYEQYF	TGTGCCAGCAGTTACGGCCGGGCCTACGAGCAGTACTTC
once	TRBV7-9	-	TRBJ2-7	CASSLAGVEQYF	TGTGCCAGCAGCTTAGCAGGGGTCGAGCAGTACTTC
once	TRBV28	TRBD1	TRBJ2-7	CASSLYPDRDPEQYF	TGTGCCAGCAGTTTATACCCTGACAGGGATCCCGAGCAGTACTTC
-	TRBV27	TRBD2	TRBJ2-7	CASSLIAPGEGYEQYF	TGTGCCAGCAGTTTAATAGCGCCCGGGGAGGGCTACGAGCAGTACTTC
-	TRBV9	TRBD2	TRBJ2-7	CASSPPTSGDYEQYF	TGTGCCAGCAGCCCCCCGACTAGCGGGGATTACGAGCAGTACTTC
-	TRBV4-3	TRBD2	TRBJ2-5	CASSQDSVSSGPRGTQYF	TGCGCCAGCAGCCAAGATTCAGTCTCTAGCGGGCCCCGGGGGACCCAGTACTTC
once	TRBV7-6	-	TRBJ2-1	CASSLEVPQAGINEQFF	TGTGCCAGCAGCTTAGAAGTCCCGCAGGCGGGGATCAATGAGCAGTTCTTC
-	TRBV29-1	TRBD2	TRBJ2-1	CSAAGERGAHGNEQFF	TGCAGCGCCGCGGGTGAGCGGGGGGCCCACGGCAATGAGCAGTTCTTC
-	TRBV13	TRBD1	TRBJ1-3	CASSLGGTGEVLSGNTIYF	TGTGCCAGCAGCTTAGGGGGGACAGGGGAGGTCCTCTCTGGAAACACCATATATTTT
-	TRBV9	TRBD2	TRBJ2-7	CASSPGGAGGYEQYF	TGTGCCAGCAGCCCCGGGGGAGCGGGGGGGTACGAGCAGTACTTC
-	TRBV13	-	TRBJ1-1	CASSLARATEAFF	TGTGCCAGCAGCTTAGCGAGGGCGACTGAAGCTTTCTTT
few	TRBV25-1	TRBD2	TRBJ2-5	CASTPVRGEETQYF	TGTGCCAGCACCCCGGTGCGGGGGGAAGAGACCCAGTACTTC
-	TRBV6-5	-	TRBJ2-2	CASSYGGLGELFF	TGTGCCAGCAGTTACGGCGGGCTTGGGGAGCTGTTTTTT
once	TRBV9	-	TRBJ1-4	CASNQPGGANEKLFF	TGTGCCAGCAACCAACCGGGAGGGGCTAATGAAAAACTGTTTTTT
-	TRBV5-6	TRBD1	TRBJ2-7	CASTEQGLDEQYF	TGTGCCAGCACAGAACAGGGGCTGGACGAGCAGTACTTC
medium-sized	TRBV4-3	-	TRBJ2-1	CASSQEEGSYNEQFF	TGCGCCAGCAGCCAAGAGGAGGGGTCCTACAATGAGCAGTTCTTC
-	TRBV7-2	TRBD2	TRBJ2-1	CASKESGGMFNEQFF	TGTGCCAGCAAGGAATCGGGGGGGATGTTCAATGAGCAGTTCTTC
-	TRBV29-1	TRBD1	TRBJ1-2	CSVEDTGTGGDYGYTF	TGCAGCGTTGAAGATACCGGGACAGGGGGCGACTATGGCTACACCTTC
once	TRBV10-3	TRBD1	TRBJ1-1	CAISDPTGGNTEAFF	TGTGCCATCAGTGATCCGACAGGGGGAAACACTGAAGCTTTCTTT
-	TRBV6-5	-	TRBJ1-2	CASSYGRSRYGYTF	TGTGCCAGCAGCTACGGCAGGTCACGCTATGGCTACACCTTC
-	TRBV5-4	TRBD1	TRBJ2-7	CASSAGTGSSYEQYF	TGTGCCAGCAGCGCCGGGACAGGGAGCTCCTACGAGCAGTACTTC
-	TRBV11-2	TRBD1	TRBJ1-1	CASSTRDSLSTEAFF	TGTGCCAGCAGCACCCGGGACAGTTTAAGCACTGAAGCTTTCTTT
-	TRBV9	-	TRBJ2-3	CASAQGDTQYF	TGTGCCAGCGCCCAGGGGGATACGCAGTATTTT
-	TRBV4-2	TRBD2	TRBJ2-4	CASSQEERGYIGNIQYF	TGTGCCAGCAGCCAGGAGGAGCGGGGGTATATCGGCAACATTCAGTACTTC
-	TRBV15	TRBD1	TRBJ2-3	CATRPGQAADTQYF	TGTGCCACCAGACCCGGACAGGCCGCAGATACGCAGTATTTT
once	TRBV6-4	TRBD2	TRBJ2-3	CASSDGGGTDTQYF	TGTGCCAGCAGTGATGGCGGGGGAACAGATACGCAGTATTTT
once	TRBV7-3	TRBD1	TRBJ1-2	CASSPNGQALYGYTF	TGTGCCAGCAGCCCCAATGGACAGGCACTATATGGCTACACCTTC
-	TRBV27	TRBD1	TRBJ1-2	CASSGTDPKWRGYGYTF	TGTGCCAGCAGTGGGACAGACCCGAAGTGGCGAGGCTATGGCTACACCTTC
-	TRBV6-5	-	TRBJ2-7	CASNPRDKGYEQYF	TGTGCCAGCAACCCCAGGGACAAAGGCTACGAGCAGTACTTC
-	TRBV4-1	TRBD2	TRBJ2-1	CASSQDGDLLAGSYNEQFF	TGCGCCAGCAGCCAAGACGGGGACTTGCTAGCGGGTTCCTACAATGAGCAGTTCTTC
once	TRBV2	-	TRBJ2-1	CASIHPPILEQFF	TGTGCCAGCATCCACCCTCCCATACTTGAGCAGTTCTTC
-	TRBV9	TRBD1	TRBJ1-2	CASSPGTGIGYTF	TGTGCCAGCAGCCCCGGGACAGGAATTGGCTACACCTTC
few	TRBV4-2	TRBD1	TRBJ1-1	CASSLGTAGMNTEAFF	TGTGCCAGCTCCCTAGGGACAGCGGGCATGAACACTGAAGCTTTCTTT
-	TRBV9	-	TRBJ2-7	CASSGRDNSYEQYF	TGTGCCAGCAGCGGCCGGGACAACTCCTACGAGCAGTACTTC
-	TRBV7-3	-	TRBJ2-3	CASSPLAASTDTQYF	TGTGCCAGCAGCCCTCTCGCGGCTAGCACAGATACGCAGTATTTT